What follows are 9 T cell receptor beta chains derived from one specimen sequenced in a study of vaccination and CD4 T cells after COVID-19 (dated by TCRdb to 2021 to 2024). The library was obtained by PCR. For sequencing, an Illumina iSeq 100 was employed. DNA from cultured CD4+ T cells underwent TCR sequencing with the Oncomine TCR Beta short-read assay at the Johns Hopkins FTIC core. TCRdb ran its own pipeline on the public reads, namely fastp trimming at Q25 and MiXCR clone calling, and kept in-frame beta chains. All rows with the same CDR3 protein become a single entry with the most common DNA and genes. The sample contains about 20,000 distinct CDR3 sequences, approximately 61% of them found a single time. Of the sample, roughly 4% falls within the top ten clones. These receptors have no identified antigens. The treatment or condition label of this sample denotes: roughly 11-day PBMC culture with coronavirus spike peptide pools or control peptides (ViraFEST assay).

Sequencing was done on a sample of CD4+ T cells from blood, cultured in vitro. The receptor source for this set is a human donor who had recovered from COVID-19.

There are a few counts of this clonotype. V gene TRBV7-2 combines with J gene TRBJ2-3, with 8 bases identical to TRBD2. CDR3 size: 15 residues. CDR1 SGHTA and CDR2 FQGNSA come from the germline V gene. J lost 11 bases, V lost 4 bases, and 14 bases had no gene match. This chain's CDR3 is CASSSQGSGRGGQYF. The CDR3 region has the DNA TGTGCCAGCAGCTCGCAAGGGAGCGGGAGAGGAGGGCAGTATTTT.

The CDR3 DNA reads TGTGCCAGCAGTGCCTCGGGACAGGGGGCTGGTCAGCCCCAGCATTTT. Translating gives CASSASGQGAGQPQHF. The rearrangement links TRBV6-1 to TRBJ1-5; 12 bases are shared with TRBD1. The CDR3 sequence is 16 residues long. Germline trimming cut 4 bases from V and 6 bases from J; bases unmatched to any gene: 7. The germline CDR1 and CDR2 sequences are MNHNS and SASEGT.

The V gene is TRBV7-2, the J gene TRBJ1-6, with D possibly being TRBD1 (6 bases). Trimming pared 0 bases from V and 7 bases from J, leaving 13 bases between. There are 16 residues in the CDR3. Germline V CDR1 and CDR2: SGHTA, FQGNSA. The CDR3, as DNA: TGTGCCAGCAGCTTAGCGGTCGGACAGCTGAATTCACCCCTCCACTTT. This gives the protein CASSLAVGQLNSPLHF.

The CDR3 region has the DNA TGCAGTGCTGGGCCGGACTATTCCAATGAGCAGTTCTTC. Translating gives CSAGPDYSNEQFF. V is TRBV20-1 and J is TRBJ2-1; possible D gene TRBD2, 6 bases. V was clipped by 5 bases and J by 6 bases, with 14 bases between them. The CDR3 consists of 13 residues. Germline V CDR1 and CDR2: DFQATT, SNEGSKA (reference sequence).

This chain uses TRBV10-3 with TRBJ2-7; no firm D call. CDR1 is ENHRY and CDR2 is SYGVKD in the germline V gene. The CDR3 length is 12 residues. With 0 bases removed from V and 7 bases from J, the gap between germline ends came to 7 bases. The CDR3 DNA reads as TGTGCCATCAGTGAGTCCCGGGTTGAGCAGTACTTC. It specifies CAISESRVEQYF.

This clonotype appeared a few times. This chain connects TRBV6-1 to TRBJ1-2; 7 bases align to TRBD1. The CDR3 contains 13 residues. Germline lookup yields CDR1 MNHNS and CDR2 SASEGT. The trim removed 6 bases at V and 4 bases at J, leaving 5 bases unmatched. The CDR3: CASSPTGSYGYTF. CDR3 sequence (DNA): TGTGCCAGCAGCCCGACAGGGAGCTATGGCTACACCTTC.

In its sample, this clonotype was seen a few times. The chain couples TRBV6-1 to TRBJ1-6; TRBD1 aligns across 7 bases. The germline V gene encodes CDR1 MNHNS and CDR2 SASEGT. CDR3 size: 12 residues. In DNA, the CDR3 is TGTGGCACCCGGCAGGGGGATTCACCCCTCCACTTT. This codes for CGTRQGDSPLHF.

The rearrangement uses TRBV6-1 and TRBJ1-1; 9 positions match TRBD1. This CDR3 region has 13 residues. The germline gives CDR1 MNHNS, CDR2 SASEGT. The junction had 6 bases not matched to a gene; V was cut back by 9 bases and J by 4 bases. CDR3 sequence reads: CARGDRATTEAFF. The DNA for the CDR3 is TGTGCCAGAGGGGACAGGGCAACCACTGAAGCTTTCTTT.

CDR3 bases: TGTGCCAGTCAAGGGCGAGGGGGCGACGAGCAGTACTTC. The encoded protein is CASQGRGGDEQYF. V is TRBV6-1 and J is TRBJ2-7, with TRBD1 matching over 7 bases. The ends lost 9 bases at V and 5 bases at J; junction bases unmatched: 10. This CDR3 spans 13 amino acids. CDR1 and CDR2 from the germline V gene are MNHNS and SASEGT.